These 31 T cell receptor beta chains were sequenced from one sample in a study of T-cell memory formation after mild COVID-19. TCRdb used MiXCR to reprocess the 5' RACE reads, holding one entry per CDR3 protein. The data contain approximately 260,000 distinct CDR3 sequences, over 15% of them seen just once; the ten biggest clones take up around 20%. Sequenced input: PBMCs or a T cell subset sorted from them (not recorded which). Receptors were obtained from a man in his late teens or twenties who had mild COVID-19 (a few samples of this study predate the infection). Cell type and time point are not known.

The chain employs TRBV7-2 and TRBJ1-5; TRBD1 is a possible D gene (5 bases). Trimming pared 7 bases from V and 7 bases from J, leaving 11 bases between. The length of the CDR3 is 12 residues. Germline V gene data show CDR1 as SGHTA and CDR2 as FQGNSA. CDR3 sequence (DNA): TGTGCCAGCACTCCGGGGGGGCAGCCCCAGCATTTT. Residues: CASTPGGQPQHF.

There are many counts of this clonotype. In DNA form, the CDR3 reads TGCGCCAGCAGCTTGGTTCTACCCAATGAGCAGTTCTTC. It specifies CASSLVLPNEQFF. The genes are TRBV5-1 and TRBJ2-1; D unclear. The CDR3 is made up of 13 amino acids. V shed 0 bases and J shed 6 bases, with 7 bases lying between them. CDR1 and CDR2 from the germline V gene are SGHRS and YFSETQ.

The table lists this clonotype with a few counts. As DNA, the CDR3 is TGTGCCAGCAGTTACTTCGGCGGTAGCAACGAGCAGTACTTC. Its protein product is CASSYFGGSNEQYF. This chain links TRBV6-5 with TRBJ2-7; D remains ambiguous. Trimming took off 1 base at V and 5 bases at J, with 12 bases between the two ends. This CDR3 is 14 amino acids long. Germline loops: CDR1 MNHEY, CDR2 SVGAGI.

The chain links TRBV5-1 to TRBJ1-6; tentatively, D is TRBD1 (5 bases). This CDR3 spans 13 amino acids. Germline values: CDR1 SGHRS, CDR2 YFSETQ. V lost 4 bases to trimming and J lost 9 bases, with 11 bases between them. In nucleotides, the CDR3 is TGCGCCAGCAGCGTAGACAGAGGTTCACCCCTCCACTTT. Its protein product is CASSVDRGSPLHF.

This clonotype has more than one count but fewer than ten. This sequence joins TRBV7-6 and TRBJ1-5; D is unresolved. V was cut by 1 base and J by 2 bases, with 6 bases left in between. The germline V gene has CDR1 SGHVS and CDR2 FNYEAQ. The CDR3 is 14 residues long. The CDR3 DNA reads as TGTGCCAGCAGCTTAGTGGGAGGCAATCAGCCCCAGCATTTT. It encodes CASSLVGGNQPQHF.

The sample holds a few counts of this clonotype. The chain is built from TRBV4-3 and TRBJ2-5, with 7 bases identical to TRBD2. Germline CDR1 and CDR2: LGHNA and YSLEER. This CDR3 contains 15 residues. The junction had 5 bases not matched to a gene; V was cut back by 1 base and J by 3 bases. The CDR3 is CASSQGRGGKETQYF. The CDR3 DNA follows: TGCGCCAGCAGCCAAGGGCGCGGGGGAAAAGAGACCCAGTACTTC.

A remark on this clonotype: A junction boundary mismatches the germline segment, possibly from a read error. The chain couples TRBV5-5 to TRBJ2-4; 9 bases match TRBD2. Germline V gene lookup returns CDR1 SGHKS and CDR2 YYEKEE (reference sequence). The CDR3 sequence is 17 residues long. Here the CDR3 reads CASSTLGGGVAKNLQYF. CDR3 nucleotide sequence: TGTGCCAGCAGCACCCTTGGCGGGGGGGTAGCCAAAAACCTTCAGTACTTC.

The chain links TRBV30 to TRBJ2-7; maybe TRBD2 (6 bases). Trimming cost V 3 bases and J 0 bases, with 9 bases left between them. CDR1 GTSNPN and CDR2 SVGIG come from the germline V gene (reference sequence). The CDR3 sequence is 13 residues long. CDR3 in amino acids: CAWSPGVSYEQYF. DNA for the CDR3: TGTGCCTGGAGCCCGGGGGTCTCCTACGAGCAGTACTTC.

J is TRBJ2-1 and V is TRBV5-1; 8 bases match TRBD1. The CDR3 sequence is 17 residues long. Germline values: CDR1 SGHRS, CDR2 YFSETQ. V gave up 4 bases and J gave up 1 base; unmatched junction bases: 10. CDR3 DNA sequence: TGCGCCAGCAGCCTCGCGACAGGGGCGGTATCCTACAATGAGCAGTTCTTC. Its protein product is CASSLATGAVSYNEQFF.

J is TRBJ1-6 and V is TRBV7-8; D might be TRBD1 (5 bases). Trimming removed 6 bases from V and 7 bases from J, with 22 bases in between. This CDR3 has 17 residues. Germline CDR1 reads SGHVS; CDR2 reads FQNEAQ. This CDR3 reads CASRQGEGAVVNSPLHF. Written as DNA, the CDR3 is TGTGCCAGCAGGCAAGGGGAGGGTGCGGTGGTAAATTCACCCCTCCACTTT.

This clonotype appeared a few times. The chain recombines TRBV6-5 with TRBJ2-1; the D call may be TRBD1 or TRBD2 (6 bases each). Germline-derived CDR1 and CDR2 are MNHEY and SVGAGI. The CDR3 extends over 14 amino acids. Trimming removed 2 bases at V and 7 bases at J, with 12 bases between. CDR3 sequence (DNA): TGTGCCAGCAGTTACGGGGGGCCGGGAAATGAGCAGTTCTTC. This gives the protein CASSYGGPGNEQFF.

The chain couples TRBV15 to TRBJ2-3, with 10 nucleotides matching TRBD2. Losses at the gene ends were 0 bases for V and 4 bases for J; bases not matched to a gene: 4. This CDR3 has 16 amino acids. Germline assignment: CDR1 LNHNV and CDR2 YYDKDF (reference sequence). The CDR3 coding sequence is TGTGCCACCAGCAGAGATCAACTAGCGGGACCAGATACGCAGTATTTT. Protein product: CATSRDQLAGPDTQYF. Using reference TRBV15 and TRBJ2-3 for the parts outside the CDR3, the full variable domain is DAMVIQNPRYQVTQFGKPVTLSCSQTLNHNVMYWYQQKSSQAPKLLFHYYDKDFNNEADTPDNFQSRRPNTSFCFLDIRSPGLGDTAMYLCATSRDQLAGPDTQYFGPGTRLTVL.

The V gene is TRBV4-3, the J gene TRBJ1-1; D call uncertain. The ends were cut back, 0 bases at V and 5 bases at J, with 10 bases in the middle. The CDR3 is made up of 14 amino acids. Germline lookup yields CDR1 LGHNA and CDR2 YSLEER. The DNA for the CDR3 is TGCGCCAGCAGCCAAGACCCCGCGGGGACTGAAGCTTTCTTT. Translation: CASSQDPAGTEAFF.

The chain uses TRBV4-1 and TRBJ2-2, with a tentative D call TRBD1 (6 bases). CDR1 is MGHRA and CDR2 is YSYEKL in the germline V gene. CDR3 length equals 16 residues. The V gene lost 4 bases and the J gene lost 5 bases, with 17 bases spanning the gap. In DNA, the CDR3 is TGCGCCAGCAGCCTCAACGGTGGGGGCTTGACCGGGGAGCTGTTTTTT. It specifies CASSLNGGGLTGELFF.

The table lists this clonotype with a few counts. The V and J genes are TRBV6-1 and TRBJ1-1; 8 nucleotides line up with TRBD1. The CDR3 has 13 amino acids. The germline CDR1 and CDR2 sequences are MNHNS and SASEGT. Germline trimming cut 8 bases from V and 3 bases from J; bases unmatched to any gene: 5. CDR3 nucleotides: TGTGCCAGCGTCACAGGGGGGTACACTGAAGCTTTCTTT. Translated: CASVTGGYTEAFF.

The table lists this clonotype with a few counts. The chain uses TRBV10-3 and TRBJ2-7; D tentatively reads TRBD1 or TRBD2 (5 bases each). The V and J ends lost 2 bases and 7 bases respectively, with 24 bases between them. The germline V gene has CDR1 ENHRY and CDR2 SYGVKD. The CDR3 consists of 17 residues. The CDR3 reads CAISEEGMGPNLEEQYF. The CDR3 DNA sequence: TGTGCCATCAGTGAGGAGGGGATGGGGCCCAACCTGGAGGAGCAGTACTTC.

This clonotype showed up many times. The chain's CDR3 is CASSQGQATDTQYF. CDR3 nucleotide sequence: TGTGCCAGCAGCCAGGGACAGGCCACAGATACGCAGTATTTT. The chain recombines TRBV7-2 with TRBJ2-3; TRBD1 matches 8 bases. The CDR3 is 14 amino acids. J was trimmed by 2 bases and V by 5 bases; bases with no gene match: 3. The germline V gene encodes CDR1 SGHTA and CDR2 FQGNSA.

The rearrangement links TRBV3-1 to TRBJ1-5; tentative D call: TRBD1 (5 bases). The germline gives CDR1 LGHDT, CDR2 YNNKEL (reference sequence). The CDR3 is 14 residues long. V dropped 5 bases and J dropped 4 bases, with 12 bases sitting between them. CDR3 nucleotide sequence: TGTGCCAGCAGCGGCGATCCAGGGAATCAGCCCCAGCATTTT. It encodes CASSGDPGNQPQHF.

This clonotype was seen a handful of times. V and J are TRBV5-1 and TRBJ2-3; D ambiguous. The V gene's germline CDR1 is SGHRS and CDR2 YFSETQ. Between the trimmed V and J ends, which lost 3 bases and 0 bases, there was a span of 8 bases. The CDR3 totals 14 residues. CDR3 sequence: CASSSISSTDTQYF. CDR3 bases: TGCGCCAGCAGCTCCATCTCTAGCACAGATACGCAGTATTTT.

There are a few counts of this clonotype. This chain links TRBV4-3 with TRBJ1-6; perhaps TRBD1 as D (6 bases). This CDR3 has 14 amino acids. Germline V lookup: CDR1 LGHNA, CDR2 YSLEER. Trimming cost V 1 base and J 8 bases, with 9 bases left between them. The CDR3 region is CASSQGRGYSPLHF. CDR3 DNA sequence: TGCGCCAGCAGCCAAGGAAGGGGGTATTCACCCCTCCACTTT.

There are a few counts of this clonotype. The chain is built from TRBV24-1 and TRBJ1-5; possibly TRBD1 for D (5 bases). From germline, CDR1 is KGHDR and CDR2 SFDVKD. The CDR3 extends over 14 amino acids. The germline V and J ends were trimmed by 2 bases and 3 bases, with 7 bases remaining between them. The CDR3 DNA reads as TGTGCCACCAGTGATTGGGGGGACAATCAGCCCCAGCATTTT. It yields the protein CATSDWGDNQPQHF.

This clonotype has a handful of counts. The chain has TRBV6-1 and TRBJ1-1; possibly TRBD1 for D (6 bases). The germline V and J ends were trimmed by 8 bases and 4 bases, with 14 bases remaining between them. Germline V gene lookup returns CDR1 MNHNS and CDR2 SASEGT. The length of the CDR3 is 13 residues. The CDR3 coding sequence is TGTGCCAGCGGCAACAGGGCGCTCACTGAAGCTTTCTTT. Protein: CASGNRALTEAFF.

This clonotype has only a few counts. V is TRBV20-1 and J is TRBJ1-1; 10 bases map to TRBD1. The CDR3 loop spans 14 amino acids. CDR1 and CDR2 from the germline V gene are DFQATT and SNEGSKA (reference sequence). The J segment lost 5 bases and the V segment lost 3 bases, leaving 6 bases of the junction unmatched. The CDR3 sequence: CSARTGGVGTEAFF. CDR3 nucleotides: TGCAGTGCTAGGACAGGGGGCGTCGGGACTGAAGCTTTCTTT.

This clonotype was seen many times. The V and J genes are TRBV20-1 and TRBJ2-4; D could derive from TRBD1 or TRBD2 (5 bases each). CDR1 is DFQATT, CDR2 SNEGSKA, per germline (reference sequence). Trimming removed 3 bases at V and 12 bases at J, with 12 bases between. The CDR3 runs 11 residues. CDR3: CSASLRGDQYF. Here the CDR3 DNA reads TGCAGTGCTAGCCTCAGAGGGGATCAGTACTTC.

The chain is built from TRBV6-5 and TRBJ1-6; D not resolved. The CDR3 loop spans 18 amino acids. The ends were cut back, 0 bases at V and 9 bases at J, with 21 bases in the middle. Germline assignment: CDR1 MNHEY and CDR2 SVGAGI. CDR3 amino acids: CASSYSKARNRAGSPLHF. DNA for the CDR3: TGTGCCAGCAGTTACTCGAAAGCTAGAAATAGGGCAGGTTCACCCCTCCACTTT.

This clonotype has just a few counts. V gene TRBV9 combines with J gene TRBJ2-5, with D perhaps TRBD1 or TRBD2 (5 bases each). Trimming stripped 3 bases from V and 4 bases from J, with 13 bases between. Germline V gene sequence: CDR1 SGDLS, CDR2 YYNGEE. This CDR3 is built from 14 residues. DNA for the CDR3: TGTGCCAGCAGCGCCGCGAGGGGATTAGAGACCCAGTACTTC. It encodes CASSAARGLETQYF.

This clonotype has a count of ten or more. The chain is built from TRBV15 and TRBJ2-7; 7 positions match TRBD1. Trimming at V came to 3 bases and at J to 6 bases, leaving 14 bases not matched to a gene. CDR1 LNHNV and CDR2 YYDKDF come from the germline V gene (reference sequence). CDR3 length: 16 amino acids. The CDR3 coding sequence is TGTGCCACCAGCAGTGGGCATACAACAGGGGTAGGCGAGCAGTACTTC. This codes for CATSSGHTTGVGEQYF.

This clonotype was seen more than once but under ten times. The chain links TRBV7-6 to TRBJ2-3; 7 nucleotides line up with TRBD1. The J segment lost 2 bases and the V segment lost 6 bases, leaving 17 bases of the junction unmatched. Germline CDR1 SGHVS, CDR2 FNYEAQ. This CDR3 is built from 18 residues. CDR3 amino acids: CASSYNPPQGVSTDTQYF. The DNA for the CDR3 is TGTGCCAGCAGTTACAACCCGCCGCAGGGGGTGTCCACAGATACGCAGTATTTT.

This clonotype showed up just a few times. For the CDR3, the DNA is TGCAGCGTAGGACAGGGAGTAAAATTCTTC. It codes for CSVGQGVKFF. This chain joins TRBV29-1 and TRBJ2-1, with 8 bases fitting TRBD1. The CDR3 length is 10 residues. Trimming removed 6 bases from V and 16 bases from J; junction bases left unmatched: 8. The germline CDR1 and CDR2 sequences are SQVTM and ANQGSEA.

This clonotype occurred a few times. The CDR3 loop reads CASSPSNFYQTYEQYF. In nucleotides, the CDR3 is TGTGCCAGCTCACCATCGAATTTTTACCAGACATACGAGCAGTACTTC. The chain is built from TRBV18 and TRBJ2-7; D remains ambiguous. The CDR3 has 16 residues. Trimming took off 2 bases at V and 4 bases at J, with 18 bases between the two ends. Germline V gene lookup returns CDR1 KGHSH and CDR2 LQKENI.

This chain connects TRBV7-2 to TRBJ1-3; no firm D call. The CDR3 extends over 13 amino acids. The germline V gene encodes CDR1 SGHTA and CDR2 FQGNSA. Trimming shortened V by 6 bases and J by 4 bases, and 10 bases separated the two germline ends. CDR3 coding DNA: TGTGCCAGCAGTGTGGGGTTAGGAAACACCATATATTTT. Translating gives CASSVGLGNTIYF.